Sequencing of this T cell receptor beta chain was carried out in a study of cytomegalovirus exposure and HLA in healthy donors (dated by TCRdb to about 2017). About the investigation overall: A later analysis indicated that the 90 to 150 validation repertoires were generated on the platform also employed for the 700 or so repertoires of the first cohort. To predict cytomegalovirus infection status, the study combined high-throughput TCR immunosequencing, statistical association of individual TCRs with disease status, and machine learning. In addition to the first cohort of 666 subjects, a separate validation cohort of 120 different subjects was used. The study aimed to test whether cataloging public T cell receptors could reveal signatures of past pathogen exposure. Results and caveats for the whole study, not just this receptor: Of the cluster scores, 85% to 95% were above 0 in a later analysis, which found that TCRs clustered in the first cohort also tended to co-occur in the 95 to 150 validation repertoires. According to the authors, the approach could potentially be generalized to other disease states and immunological phenotypes. A few of the identified cytomegalovirus-associated TCR beta chains were confirmed in vitro to be specific for cytomegalovirus antigens. The study gave a list of 150 to 200 TCR beta chains associated with cytomegalovirus. A later analysis lacked HLA typing for the validation cohort, so it scored co-occurrence in that cohort across all 120 or so repertoires. The classifier was reported to diagnose cytomegalovirus status with high specificity and sensitivity in both the original cohort and the validation cohort. Most TCR sequences were seen in very few donors, while some public TCRs were found in many individuals.

Library preparation used the immunoSEQ multiplex PCR assay. In the original analysis: A statistical classification framework was built for diagnosing cytomegalovirus status from the catalog of TCR beta chain sequences. TCRdb stores this immuneACCESS table with in-frame sequences only. Part of the clones is absent; in the studies checked, under half of the shortfall reflects unresolved V genes, and no reason is known for the rest. The DNA gave D and trimming, while V, J and clone size come from that table. Counted in this sample were approximately 120,000 clones; 89% of them appeared once. The top ten clonotypes cover approximately 1% of the sample. The CDR3 starts with the cysteine, ends with the phenylalanine, and has 16 residues. The sequence is cut down to CDR3 DNA, 48 bases in frame from base 1. Trimmed from V: 0 bases; trimmed from J: 9 bases; junction bases lacking a gene match: 5. The germline V gene specifies MNHEY as CDR1 and SVGAGI as CDR2.

The donors were included in the validation cohort of 120 subjects, a group kept apart from the roughly 670-subject first cohort. Points on this clone: Its antigen is still unknown. The sample holds no much larger clone one base away, and base qualities are not on file.

The specimen was PBMCs. The sequence joins TRBV6-5 to TRBJ2-1; the central 13 bases match TRBD2. The clonotype originates from a woman under 30 in good health and CMV-seronegative. CDR3 protein: CASSYSVLAGGFEQFF. The base sequence is TGTGCCAGCAGTTACTCTGTACTAGCGGGAGGGTTTGAGCAGTTCTTC.